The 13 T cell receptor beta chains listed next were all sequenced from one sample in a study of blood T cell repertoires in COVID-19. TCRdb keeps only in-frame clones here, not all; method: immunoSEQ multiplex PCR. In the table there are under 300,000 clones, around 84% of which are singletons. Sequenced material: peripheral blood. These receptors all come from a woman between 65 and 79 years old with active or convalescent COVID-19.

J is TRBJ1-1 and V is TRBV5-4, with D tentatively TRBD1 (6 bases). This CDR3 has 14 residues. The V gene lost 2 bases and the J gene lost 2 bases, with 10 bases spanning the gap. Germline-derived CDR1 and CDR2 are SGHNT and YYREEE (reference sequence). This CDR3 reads CASSFRGTNTEAFF. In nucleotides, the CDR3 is TGTGCCAGCAGCTTCAGGGGTACTAACACTGAAGCTTTCTTT.

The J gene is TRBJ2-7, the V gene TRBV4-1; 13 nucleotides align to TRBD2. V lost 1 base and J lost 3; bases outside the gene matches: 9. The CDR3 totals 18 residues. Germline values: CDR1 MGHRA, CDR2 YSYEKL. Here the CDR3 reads CASSQGDLTSGGNYEQYF. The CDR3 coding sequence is TGCGCCAGCAGCCAAGGCGACCTGACTAGCGGGGGGAACTACGAGCAGTACTTC.

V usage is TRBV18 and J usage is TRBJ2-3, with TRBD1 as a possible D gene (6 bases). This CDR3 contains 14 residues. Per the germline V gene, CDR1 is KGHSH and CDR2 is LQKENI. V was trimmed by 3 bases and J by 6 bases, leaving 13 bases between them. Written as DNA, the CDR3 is TGTGCCAGCTCACCTTGGACAGATCTGGATACGCAGTATTTT. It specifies CASSPWTDLDTQYF.

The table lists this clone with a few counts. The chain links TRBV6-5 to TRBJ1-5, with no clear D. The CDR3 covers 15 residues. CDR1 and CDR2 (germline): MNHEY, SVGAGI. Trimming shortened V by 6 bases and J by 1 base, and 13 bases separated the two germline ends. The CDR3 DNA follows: TGTGCCAGCAGCCCCCCAGGTGGAAGCAATCAGCCCCAGCATTTT. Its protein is CASSPPGGSNQPQHF.

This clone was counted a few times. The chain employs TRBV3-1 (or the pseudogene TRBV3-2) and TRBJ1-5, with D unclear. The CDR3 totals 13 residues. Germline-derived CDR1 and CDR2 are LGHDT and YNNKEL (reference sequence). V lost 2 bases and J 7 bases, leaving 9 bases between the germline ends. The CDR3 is CASSQTGRQPQHF. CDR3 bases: TGTGCCAGCAGCCAAACGGGGAGGCAGCCCCAGCATTTT.

The CDR3 reads CATSRDPATGGRNTIYF. In DNA form, the CDR3 reads TGTGCCACCAGCAGAGATCCGGCCACAGGGGGCCGAAACACCATATATTTT. V is TRBV15 and J is TRBJ1-3; 9 nucleotides align to TRBD1. There are 17 residues in the CDR3. Germline CDR1 reads LNHNV; CDR2 reads YYDKDF (reference sequence). Trimming cost V 0 bases and J 5 bases; bases outside gene matches: 8.

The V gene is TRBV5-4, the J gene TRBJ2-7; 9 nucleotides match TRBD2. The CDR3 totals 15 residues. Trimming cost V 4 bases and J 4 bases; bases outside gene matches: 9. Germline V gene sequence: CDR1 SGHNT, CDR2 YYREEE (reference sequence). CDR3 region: CASSTSSGDWYEQYF. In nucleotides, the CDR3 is TGTGCCAGCAGCACTTCTAGCGGGGATTGGTACGAGCAGTACTTC.

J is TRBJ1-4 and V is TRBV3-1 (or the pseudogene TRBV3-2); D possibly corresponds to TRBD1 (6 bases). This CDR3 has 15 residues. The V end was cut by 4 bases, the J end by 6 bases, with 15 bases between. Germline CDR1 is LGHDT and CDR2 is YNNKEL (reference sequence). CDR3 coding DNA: TGTGCCAGCAGCCCCCGGGGGGCTTGGGATGAAAAACTGTTTTTT. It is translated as CASSPRGAWDEKLFF.

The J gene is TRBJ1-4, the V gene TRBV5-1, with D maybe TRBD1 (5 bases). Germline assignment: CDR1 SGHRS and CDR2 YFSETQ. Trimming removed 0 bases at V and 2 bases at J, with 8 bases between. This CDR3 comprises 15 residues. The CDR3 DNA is TGCGCCAGCAGCTTGGCAGGGAGGACTAATGAAAAACTGTTTTTT. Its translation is CASSLAGRTNEKLFF.

CDR3 nucleotides: TGTGCCACCGGCGCCGGGACACCAACTAATGAAAAACTGTTTTTT. Its translation: CATGAGTPTNEKLFF. The chain uses TRBV24-1 and TRBJ1-4, with TRBD1 as a possible D gene (6 bases). V was trimmed by 9 bases and J by 0 bases, leaving 13 bases between them. Germline V CDR1 and CDR2: KGHDR, SFDVKD. The CDR3 runs to 15 residues.

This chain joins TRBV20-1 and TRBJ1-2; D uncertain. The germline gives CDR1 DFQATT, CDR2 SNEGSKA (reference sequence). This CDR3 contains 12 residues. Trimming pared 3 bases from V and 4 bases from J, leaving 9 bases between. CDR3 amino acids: CSASKETYGYTF. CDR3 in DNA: TGCAGTGCTAGTAAGGAGACCTATGGCTACACCTTC.

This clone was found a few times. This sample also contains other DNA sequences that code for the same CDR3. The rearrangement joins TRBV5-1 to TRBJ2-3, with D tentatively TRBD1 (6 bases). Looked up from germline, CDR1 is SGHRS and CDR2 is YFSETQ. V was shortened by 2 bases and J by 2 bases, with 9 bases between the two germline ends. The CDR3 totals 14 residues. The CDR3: CASSLGQNTDTQYF. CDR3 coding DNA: TGCGCCAGCAGCTTAGGACAGAACACAGATACGCAGTATTTT.

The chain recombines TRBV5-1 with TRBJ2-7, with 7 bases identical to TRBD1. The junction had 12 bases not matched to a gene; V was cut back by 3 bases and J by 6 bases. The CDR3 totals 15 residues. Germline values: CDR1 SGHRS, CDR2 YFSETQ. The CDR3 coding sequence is TGCGCCAGCAGCTCCGACCCCGGGACAGCGAGCGAGCAGTACTTC. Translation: CASSSDPGTASEQYF.